Many counts were recorded for the clone carrying this T cell receptor (beta chain). What it binds is not known. This entry is derived from a study of T-cell memory formation after mild COVID-19. Background on the study: The study found TCR clusters largely donor specific.

A single record per CDR3 protein comes from TCRdb applying MiXCR to the 5' RACE reads. The sample has 140,000 to 150,000 distinct CDR3 sequences; less than 20% are singletons. Germline values: CDR1 SGHTA, CDR2 FQGNSA. CDR3 length: 14 residues. V lost 5 bases and J lost 2; bases outside the gene matches: 5. Study-wide results and caveats: Chiefly within CM and EM were the contracting CD4+ clones; CD8+ ones were within EMRA.

The chain employs TRBV7-2 and TRBJ2-7, with 8 positions matching TRBD1. Specimen: PBMCs or a T cell subset sorted from them (not recorded which). This TCR derives from an adult woman who had mild COVID-19 (a few samples of this study predate the infection). Cell type and time point are not known. The CDR3 region is CASSAGQGPYEQYF. The CDR3 DNA reads as TGTGCCAGCAGCGCCGGACAGGGTCCCTACGAGCAGTACTTC.